This passage covers 2 T cell receptor beta chains from one sample sequenced in a study of blood T cell repertoires in COVID-19. The table came from immunoSEQ multiplex PCR; TCRdb's copy has only in-frame clones and leaves some out. This sample has 90,000 to 120,000 clones; about 90% occur once, and the top ten carry roughly 1.2%. Input material: peripheral blood. The receptors were gathered from a woman in her thirties with acute or convalescent COVID-19.

This chain connects TRBV5-1 to TRBJ2-7; 11 bases map to TRBD2. With 2 bases clipped from V and 5 bases from J, the junction kept 3 bases outside the gene matches. The CDR3 loop spans 14 amino acids. Germline loops: CDR1 SGHRS, CDR2 YFSETQ. This CDR3 reads CASSLLAGDDEQYF. CDR3 DNA sequence: TGCGCCAGCAGCTTACTAGCGGGAGACGACGAGCAGTACTTC.

The CDR3 loop reads CATSRKTGIYEQYF. The CDR3 DNA follows: TGTGCCACCAGCAGAAAGACAGGGATTTACGAGCAGTACTTC. The rearrangement links TRBV15 to TRBJ2-7; 7 positions agree with TRBD1. The CDR3 has 14 residues. V lost 2 bases and J lost 4; bases outside the gene matches: 5. The V gene's germline CDR1 is LNHNV and CDR2 YYDKDF (reference sequence).